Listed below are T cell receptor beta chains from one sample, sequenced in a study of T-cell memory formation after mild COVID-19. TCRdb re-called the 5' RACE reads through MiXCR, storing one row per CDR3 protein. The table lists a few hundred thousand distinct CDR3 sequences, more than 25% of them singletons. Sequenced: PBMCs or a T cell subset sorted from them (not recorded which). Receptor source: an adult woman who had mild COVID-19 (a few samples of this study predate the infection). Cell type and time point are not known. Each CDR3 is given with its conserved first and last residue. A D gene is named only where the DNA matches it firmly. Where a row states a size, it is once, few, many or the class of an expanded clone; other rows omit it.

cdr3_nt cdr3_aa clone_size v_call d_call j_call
TGCGCCAGCAGATATACTCCCGTGACAGGGGGCTTCCACGAGCAGTACTTC CASRYTPVTGGFHEQYF - TRBV5-1 TRBD1 TRBJ2-7
TGCGCCAGCAGCTTGAATTCCGCAGGCCCGAACACTGAAGCTTTCTTT CASSLNSAGPNTEAFF few TRBV5-1 - TRBJ1-1
TGTGCCAGCAGTCGACTAGCGGGGTATGAGCAGTTCTTC CASSRLAGYEQFF - TRBV6-6 TRBD2 TRBJ2-1
TGCGCCAGCAGCTACGGACTAGCGGTTCGAACAGATACGCAGTATTTT CASSYGLAVRTDTQYF few TRBV5-1 TRBD2 TRBJ2-3
TGCGCCAGCAGCCAAGGACTAGCGGGAGGGCCACCCCAGTACTTC CASSQGLAGGPPQYF - TRBV4-3 TRBD2 TRBJ2-5
TGCAGTGCTCTGGGAGATATCCGAAATTCACCCCTCCACTTT CSALGDIRNSPLHF few TRBV20-1 - TRBJ1-6
TGTGCCAGCAGTCCGCAGGGGGCCGGGAGCAATCAGCCCCAGCATTTT CASSPQGAGSNQPQHF few TRBV6-2/TRBV6-3 TRBD1 TRBJ1-5
TGTGCCAGCAGGACGAATGTTGGTCTCGGGACGGTGGTCTACAATGAGCAGTTCTTC CASRTNVGLGTVVYNEQFF - TRBV2 - TRBJ2-1
TGTGCCAGCAGCCGACTAGCCCCCGGGGAGCTGTTTTTT CASSRLAPGELFF few TRBV5-5 TRBD2 TRBJ2-2
TGTGCCAGCAGCTTAGGGACAGGGGCCCTCTACGAGCAGTACTTC CASSLGTGALYEQYF few TRBV7-9 TRBD1 TRBJ2-7
TGTGCCAGCAGGCCCGGGTCACTGAACACTGAAGCTTTCTTT CASRPGSLNTEAFF - TRBV7-8 - TRBJ1-1
TGTGCCAGCAGCCCAGACAGGGTTGGGGGAGAGACCCAGTACTTC CASSPDRVGGETQYF few TRBV7-2 TRBD1 TRBJ2-5
TGTGCCAGCAGCTTGGTCCAACTGAGCTCCTACGAGCAGTACTTC CASSLVQLSSYEQYF - TRBV5-5 - TRBJ2-7
TGCGCCAGCAGCCGTGCCCTACCTAGCGGGGGGGCCGGTAATGAGCAGTTCTTC CASSRALPSGGAGNEQFF - TRBV5-1 TRBD2 TRBJ2-1
TGTGCCAGCAGCTTAAATCAGGGAAACCAAGAGACCCAGTACTTC CASSLNQGNQETQYF - TRBV7-2 - TRBJ2-5
TGTGCCAGCAGCTCGCTTCTTCCGGGACAATTGAACTTC CASSSLLPGQLNF once TRBV7-8 - TRBJ2-7
TGTGCCAGCAGCCACCTATGGGGGCCGAACACCGGGGAGCTGTTTTTT CASSHLWGPNTGELFF once TRBV11-3 - TRBJ2-2
TGCAGTGCTCCGGCGACTAGCGGGAGGCCGCAGTATTTT CSAPATSGRPQYF few TRBV20-1 TRBD2 TRBJ2-3
TGTGCCAGCAGTGACGAGCAGGAAGGGTCAGATACGCAGTATTTT CASSDEQEGSDTQYF many TRBV6-4 - TRBJ2-3